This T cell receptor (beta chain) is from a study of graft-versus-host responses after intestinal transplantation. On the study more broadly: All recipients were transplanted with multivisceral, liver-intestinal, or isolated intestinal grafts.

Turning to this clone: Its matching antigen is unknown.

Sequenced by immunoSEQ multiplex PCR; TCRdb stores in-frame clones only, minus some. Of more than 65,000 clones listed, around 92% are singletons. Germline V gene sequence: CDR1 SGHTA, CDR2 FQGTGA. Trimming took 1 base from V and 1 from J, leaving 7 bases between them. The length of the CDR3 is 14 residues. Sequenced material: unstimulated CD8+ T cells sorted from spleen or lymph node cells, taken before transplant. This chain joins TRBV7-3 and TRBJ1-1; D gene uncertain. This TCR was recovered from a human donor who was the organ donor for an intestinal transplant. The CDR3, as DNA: TGTGCCAGCAGCTTAATTGGCGGGAACACTGAAGCTTTCTTT. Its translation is CASSLIGGNTEAFF.